A selection of T cell receptor beta chains follows, all from one sample in a study of yellow fever vaccine responses in identical twins. Using its own MiXCR run on the RT-PCR reads, TCRdb lists one record per CDR3 protein. The table lists roughly 800 distinct CDR3 sequences, about 85% of them singletons, with 21% in the top ten. This sample comprised T cells from blood (PBMCs), unsorted or a sorted subset (not recorded which), obtained before or after yellow fever vaccination (not recorded which). All receptors come from a female donor who received the yellow fever vaccine. Each CDR3 is given without its conserved first and last residue. Each record gives: V gene, CDR3 length, J gene, D gene, CDR3 protein. The D gene is left open where the match is weak.

>TRBV7-3|15|TRBJ2-1|TRBD2
ASSLTPTSGLDNEQF
>TRBV4-1|14|TRBJ1-5|TRBD1
ASSQGAGQGNQPQH
>TRBV4-2|13|TRBJ1-2|TRBD1
ASSPTDRGAILWT
>TRBV29-1|10|TRBJ1-1|TRBD1
SADRASTEAF
>TRBV4-1|14|TRBJ1-5|TRBD1
ASSHDPGQGGQPQH
>TRBV7-3|14|TRBJ2-1|-
ASSLRGVAGHNEQF
>TRBV5-8|9|TRBJ2-2|-
ASSFTGELF
>TRBV4-2|12|TRBJ2-7|-
ASSQDQRSYEQY
>TRBV7-6|14|TRBJ2-6|TRBD1
ASSLVQGAGANVLT
>TRBV9|11|TRBJ2-1|-
ASSGEGASKQF
>TRBV30|12|TRBJ2-7|TRBD1
AWSVAGGTYEQY
>TRBV5-5|13|TRBJ1-2|-
ASSLVRAPSAGYT
>TRBV11-1|18|TRBJ1-5|-
ASSLGGGPRGSYSNQPQH
>TRBV10-1|11|TRBJ1-2|TRBD1
ASSWDRGDGYT
>TRBV19|11|TRBJ1-5|TRBD1
ASTGQPNQPQH
>TRBV7-6|13|TRBJ1-1|-
ASSLGRTGNTEAF
>TRBV11-2|13|TRBJ1-1|-
ASSLGGRQNTEAF
>TRBV10-3|11|TRBJ1-1|-
AISERDDTEAF
>TRBV5-4|11|TRBJ2-1|-
ASSFQTSDEQF
>TRBV5-6|13|TRBJ2-1|TRBD1
ASSPRAAGGNEQF
>TRBV30|10|TRBJ1-2|-
AWSVQAYGYT
>TRBV4-1|12|TRBJ2-7|TRBD1
ASKDRGNQGEQY
>TRBV11-1|12|TRBJ2-5|TRBD2
ASRPGGGSETQY
>TRBV6-1|11|TRBJ1-2|TRBD1
ASRMQGAVGYT
>TRBV10-1|10|TRBJ2-3|-
ASVPDTDTQY
>TRBV30|10|TRBJ1-2|-
AWNQGLYGYT
>TRBV23-1|10|TRBJ1-2|-
ASSPKDYGYT
>TRBV11-1|13|TRBJ1-4|-
ASSLPGPEYEKLF
>TRBV10-3|14|TRBJ1-6|TRBD1
AISESGTVYNSPLH
>TRBV10-1|12|TRBJ1-1|-
ASSWDGTNTEAF
>TRBV29-1|13|TRBJ2-5|-
SGTWLAYTQETQY
>TRBV11-2|13|TRBJ2-1|-
ASSDLMRNNNEQF
>TRBV5-4|14|TRBJ2-6|-
ASSLGPGSGANVLT
>TRBV4-1|14|TRBJ1-3|-
ASSPSGHRSGNTIY
>TRBV14|13|TRBJ2-5|-
ASSHKGGFQETQY
>TRBV5-6|12|TRBJ1-5|-
ASSLQGVNQPQH
>TRBV7-8|11|TRBJ2-2|-
ASSLTLPGELF
>TRBV6-6|9|TRBJ2-7|TRBD2
ASRRETEQY
>TRBV11-2|13|TRBJ2-1|-
ASSLGSPSYNEQF
>TRBV19|15|TRBJ1-2|TRBD1
ASSPPDRVSANYGYT
>TRBV7-8|13|TRBJ1-1|-
ASSPLEAVNTEAF
>TRBV11-1|15|TRBJ2-1|TRBD2
ASSPRKGLAGVNEQF
>TRBV13|12|TRBJ2-1|-
ASPRTELNNEQF
>TRBV23-1|14|TRBJ1-1|-
ASSPLRPASGTEAF
>TRBV6-5|14|TRBJ2-5|TRBD2
ASSYAGERGKETQY
>TRBV4-2|13|TRBJ2-1|-
ARSQTSPLYNEQF
>TRBV6-1|13|TRBJ1-1|-
ASSDPGRRDTEAF
>TRBV13|11|TRBJ1-2|-
ASVEQDNDGYT
>TRBV20-1|13|TRBJ2-3|-
SASIRLSGTDTQY